Reported below is one T cell receptor beta chain. Its antigen remains unknown. The data belong to a study of Ad26.COV2.S vaccination and SARS-CoV-2 variants. Study-wide context: Participant was drawn from the COV1001 Ad26.COV2.S trial arm.

Specified treatment: over 15 received Ad26.COV2.S at low or high dose, single or two shots; about 5 received placebo; per-sample allocation not given. All samples were drawn on day 63, counting from the first vaccine or placebo injection. The donor was a Boston adult aged 18-55 years. Notes on the study in general: Responses of T cells in total may have been underestimated by the TCR breadth and depth analyses.

Germline lookup yields CDR1 SGHNT and CDR2 YYREEE (reference sequence). This CDR3 has 18 amino acids. Trimming took off 4 bases at V and 0 bases at J, with 22 bases between the two ends. Method: immunoSEQ multiplex PCR; TCRdb's copy keeps in-frame clones and lacks some. The sample lists 300,000 to 500,000 clones, about nine tenths occurring once. This rearrangement joins TRBV5-4 to TRBJ2-5; D remains ambiguous. The clonotype originates from a person aged 18-60 years who received the Ad26.COV2.S COVID-19 vaccine or a placebo. The sequencing used peripheral blood, collected in a trial of Ad26.COV2.S vaccine versus placebo. CDR3 sequence (DNA): TGTGCCAGCAGCCTGGAAGGCGGCTTCCCACTAAACCAAGAGACCCAGTACTTC. It translates to CASSLEGGFPLNQETQYF.